The 20 T cell receptor beta chains reported below all come from one sample, sequenced in a study of blood T cell repertoires in COVID-19 (TCRdb year 2020). The library was made by the immunoSEQ multiplex PCR assay. Here the immuneACCESS table is served through TCRdb, limited to in-frame sequences with V and J called. Missing clones are a known gap in these copies; in checked studies unresolved V genes cover under half, and the rest lacks a known reason. The sample table contains 90,000 or so clones; only one count was recorded for around 80% of them. In total, the top ten clones hold 20% to 25% of the sample. Input material: peripheral blood. These receptors all come from a man aged 55 to 70 with acute or convalescent COVID-19.

The chain links TRBV4-3 to TRBJ2-1; D is possibly TRBD2 (7 bases). This CDR3 spans 16 amino acids. Looked up from germline, CDR1 is LGHNA and CDR2 is YSLEER. V was shortened by 4 bases and J by 4 bases, with 17 bases between the two germline ends. CDR3 region: CASSLGGAGEYNEQFF. The DNA for the CDR3 is TGCGCCAGCAGCCTGGGGGGCGCGGGAGAGTACAATGAGCAGTTCTTC.

The CDR3 DNA follows: TGCGCCAGCAGCCAAGTTTCCGTACTAGCGGAGACCCAGTACTTC. This gives the protein CASSQVSVLAETQYF. The chain employs TRBV4-1 and TRBJ2-5; 7 nucleotides line up with TRBD2. The CDR3 covers 15 residues. In germline, CDR1 is MGHRA, CDR2 YSYEKL. The V segment lost 1 base and the J segment 5 bases; nucleotides outside the gene matches: 7.

V and J are TRBV5-5 and TRBJ1-2, with a weak D call TRBD1 (5 bases). CDR3 length: 14 amino acids. Germline V gene lookup returns CDR1 SGHKS and CDR2 YYEKEE (reference sequence). V lost 4 bases and J 4 bases, leaving 14 bases between the germline ends. The CDR3: CASSPPGLPYGYTF. The CDR3 nucleotides are TGTGCCAGCAGCCCACCGGGACTTCCCTATGGCTACACCTTC.

The CDR3 region has the DNA TGCAGCGTTGAAAAAAGGACAGGGGGGACCGGGGAGCTGTTTTTT. This sequence encodes CSVEKRTGGTGELFF. The chain links TRBV29-1 to TRBJ2-2; TRBD1 matches at 10 bases. Looked up from germline, CDR1 is SQVTM and CDR2 is ANQGSEA. J was trimmed by 5 bases and V by 2 bases; bases with no gene match: 5. This CDR3 has 15 amino acids.

This chain uses TRBV5-1 with TRBJ1-1, with D possibly matching TRBD1 (6 bases). The V gene lost 5 bases and the J gene lost 3 bases, with 17 bases spanning the gap. From germline, CDR1 is SGHRS and CDR2 YFSETQ. CDR3 length: 15 residues. The CDR3 DNA follows: TGCGCCAGCAGTCCAATAGGGCAGGGGTACACTGAAGCTTTCTTT. This gives the protein CASSPIGQGYTEAFF.

This clone was counted only a few times. The chain has TRBV19 and TRBJ1-1; 7 nucleotides match TRBD1. CDR3 length: 14 amino acids. After removal of 6 bases from V and 3 bases from J, the junction contained 7 bases not matched to a gene. From germline, CDR1 is LNHDA and CDR2 SQIVND (reference sequence). CDR3 sequence (DNA): TGTGCCAGTAGATCTACAGGGGATTACACTGAAGCTTTCTTT. Translating gives CASRSTGDYTEAFF.

This chain links TRBV3-1 (or the pseudogene TRBV3-2) with TRBJ2-4; 9 nucleotides match TRBD1. The V gene end was trimmed by 4 bases and the J gene end by 9 bases; junction bases not matched to a gene: 7. The CDR3 runs 14 residues. Germline values: CDR1 LGHDT, CDR2 YNNKEL (reference sequence). The CDR3 protein is CASSRQGEGGIQYF. The CDR3 DNA is TGTGCCAGCAGCCGACAGGGGGAAGGAGGCATTCAGTACTTC.

The rearrangement links TRBV3-1 (or the pseudogene TRBV3-2) to TRBJ2-3; D ambiguous. This CDR3 region has 14 residues. The germline V gene has CDR1 LGHDT and CDR2 YNNKEL (reference sequence). The V gene lost 6 bases and the J gene lost 5 bases, with 15 bases spanning the gap. This chain's CDR3 is CASSPTVFQDTQYF. The DNA of the CDR3 is TGTGCCAGCAGTCCTACGGTCTTTCAAGATACGCAGTATTTT.

This clone appeared a few times. This chain links TRBV28 with TRBJ1-1; 7 positions agree with TRBD1. The J segment lost 0 bases and the V segment lost 6 bases, leaving 4 bases of the junction unmatched. CDR1 MDHEN and CDR2 SYDVKM come from the germline V gene. CDR3 size: 14 residues. DNA of the CDR3: TGTGCCAGCAGGACGACAGGGTTGAACACTGAAGCTTTCTTT. Protein: CASRTTGLNTEAFF. Full variable domain (remainder filled in from reference TRBV28 and TRBJ1-1): DVKVTQSSRYLVKRTGEKVFLECVQDMDHENMFWYRQDPGLGLRLIYFSYDVKMKEKGDIPEGYSVSREKKERFSLILESASTNQTSMYLCASRTTGLNTEAFFGQGTRLTVV.

The rearrangement links TRBV6-5 to TRBJ2-7, with 7 bases lining up with TRBD1. Germline V gives CDR1 MNHEY, CDR2 SVGAGI. The junction had 7 bases not matched to a gene; V was cut back by 7 bases and J by 1 base. The CDR3 runs 14 residues. The CDR3 here is CASKKAGGSYEQYV. In DNA, the CDR3 is TGTGCCAGCAAGAAGGCAGGGGGATCCTACGAGCAGTACGTC.

This chain joins TRBV7-7 and TRBJ2-7; 7 nucleotides agree with TRBD1. CDR1 and CDR2 from the germline V gene are SSHAT and FNYEAQ (reference sequence). CDR3 length: 13 amino acids. V lost 3 bases, J lost 3 bases, and 2 bases stayed unmatched. Written as DNA, the CDR3 is TGTGCCAGCAGCTTGCACAGGGGCTACGAGCAGTACTTC. This codes for CASSLHRGYEQYF.

DNA for the CDR3: TGTGCCACCTTGGGACAGGGGGACTACGAGCAGTACTTC. Protein sequence: CATLGQGDYEQYF. V gene TRBV10-3 combines with J gene TRBJ2-7; TRBD1 aligns across 11 bases. Germline V gene lookup returns CDR1 ENHRY and CDR2 SYGVKD. The CDR3 extends over 13 amino acids. The ends lost 10 bases at V and 3 bases at J; junction bases unmatched: 5.

This chain uses TRBV6-5 with TRBJ2-2, with TRBD1 as a possible D gene (6 bases). V shed 4 bases and J shed 4 bases, with 16 bases lying between them. The CDR3 extends over 16 amino acids. CDR1 is MNHEY and CDR2 is SVGAGI in the germline V gene. The CDR3 sequence is CASSSPRGIGTGELFF. The CDR3 DNA reads TGTGCCAGCAGTTCCCCCAGGGGAATAGGCACCGGGGAGCTGTTTTTT.

This chain joins TRBV7-8 and TRBJ2-7, with no clear D. Germline V gives CDR1 SGHVS, CDR2 FQNEAQ. The CDR3 has 14 amino acids. The germline V and J ends were trimmed by 0 bases and 0 bases, with 6 bases remaining between them. In DNA form, the CDR3 reads TGTGCCAGCAGCTTAGCCAGAACCTCCTACGAGCAGTACTTC. Amino acids: CASSLARTSYEQYF.

This clone was seen just once. The chain links TRBV7-2 to TRBJ2-3, with D perhaps TRBD1 (6 bases). CDR1 and CDR2 from the germline V gene are SGHTA and FQGNSA. CDR3 length equals 14 residues. The V and J ends lost 1 base and 14 bases respectively, with 19 bases between them. In DNA form, the CDR3 reads TGTGCCAGCAGCTTAGGTACAGACAGGTTCCCAGGGTATTTT. It is translated as CASSLGTDRFPGYF.

V and J are TRBV7-9 and TRBJ2-3, with D perhaps TRBD1 (5 bases). The CDR3 runs 14 residues. Germline V CDR1 and CDR2: SEHNR, FQNEAQ (reference sequence). V was clipped by 3 bases and J by 0 bases, with 7 bases between them. The chain's CDR3 is CASSFQGSTDTQYF. For the CDR3, the DNA is TGTGCCAGCAGCTTTCAGGGCAGCACAGATACGCAGTATTTT.

V is TRBV7-2 and J is TRBJ2-3, with 7 bases matching TRBD1. Trimming cost V 5 bases and J 1 base; bases outside gene matches: 3. Germline loops: CDR1 SGHTA, CDR2 FQGNSA. This CDR3 has 14 residues. Here the CDR3 DNA reads TGTGCCAGCAGCCCCACAGGGGGCACAGATACGCAGTATTTT. Encoded protein: CASSPTGGTDTQYF.

V gene TRBV25-1 combines with J gene TRBJ1-3; 7 bases line up with TRBD1. V dropped 1 base and J dropped 4; count of bases not matched to a gene: 13. The CDR3 is made up of 18 amino acids. Germline CDR1 MGHDK, CDR2 SYGVNS. CDR3 in DNA: TGTGCCAGCAGTGAATTCGTGGCAAGGGGGCAGGGAGGAAACACCATATATTTT. It encodes CASSEFVARGQGGNTIYF.

The chain combines TRBV2 with TRBJ2-7; 11 bases map to TRBD1. Per the germline V gene, CDR1 is SNHLY and CDR2 is FYNNEI. The V gene end was trimmed by 9 bases and the J gene end by 1 base; junction bases not matched to a gene: 5. The CDR3 has 14 amino acids. This chain's CDR3 is CASSGTGGSYEQYV. CDR3 nucleotides: TGTGCCAGTTCCGGGACAGGGGGATCCTACGAGCAGTACGTC.

The V call is TRBV11-2, the J call TRBJ1-6; perhaps TRBD1 as D (5 bases). CDR1 SGHAT and CDR2 FQNNGV come from the germline V gene. The CDR3 spans 16 residues. V shed 5 bases and J shed 3 bases, with 14 bases lying between them. The CDR3 reads CASSPRDSFYNSPLHF. In DNA form, the CDR3 reads TGTGCCAGCAGCCCCCGAGACAGTTTCTATAATTCACCCCTCCACTTT.